Here is one TCR beta chain with its context. The CDR3 totals 15 residues. CDR1 LGHDT and CDR2 YNNKEL come from the germline V gene (reference sequence). V was clipped by 3 bases and J by 5 bases, with 17 bases between them. TCRdb redid the calling of the 5' RACE reads with MiXCR, one entry per CDR3 protein. The repertoire holds about 190,000 distinct CDR3 sequences, 18% seen once, with 2% to 2.5% in the top ten. The sample belongs to a study of T-cell memory formation after mild COVID-19. Turning to the study itself: Largely, TCR clusters stayed within a single donor.

Specimen: PBMCs or a T cell subset sorted from them (not recorded which). The chain recombines TRBV3-1 with TRBJ2-7, with D possibly being TRBD1 (6 bases). The clonotype comes from an adult woman who had mild COVID-19 (a few samples of this study predate the infection). Cell type and time point are not known. The CDR3 bases are TGTGCCAGCAGCCATCACAGTCTGGGGGCCCACGAGCAGTACTTC. It is translated as CASSHHSLGAHEQYF.